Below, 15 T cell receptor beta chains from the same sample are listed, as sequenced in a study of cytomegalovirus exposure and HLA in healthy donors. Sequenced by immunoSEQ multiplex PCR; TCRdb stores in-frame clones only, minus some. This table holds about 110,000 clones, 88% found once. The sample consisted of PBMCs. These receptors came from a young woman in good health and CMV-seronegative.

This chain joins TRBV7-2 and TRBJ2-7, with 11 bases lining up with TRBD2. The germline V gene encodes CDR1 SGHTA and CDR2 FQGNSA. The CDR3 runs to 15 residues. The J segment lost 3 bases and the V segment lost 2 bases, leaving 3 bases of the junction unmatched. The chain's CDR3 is CASSLIAGGSYEQYF. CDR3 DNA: TGTGCCAGCAGCTTAATAGCGGGGGGGAGCTACGAGCAGTACTTC.

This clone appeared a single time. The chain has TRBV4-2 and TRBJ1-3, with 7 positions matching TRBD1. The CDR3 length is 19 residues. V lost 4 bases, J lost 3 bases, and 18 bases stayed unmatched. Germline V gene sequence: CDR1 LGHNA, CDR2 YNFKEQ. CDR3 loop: CASSPETGRLARLGNTIYF. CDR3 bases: TGTGCCAGCAGCCCAGAGACAGGGCGCCTTGCAAGGCTTGGAAACACCATATATTTT.

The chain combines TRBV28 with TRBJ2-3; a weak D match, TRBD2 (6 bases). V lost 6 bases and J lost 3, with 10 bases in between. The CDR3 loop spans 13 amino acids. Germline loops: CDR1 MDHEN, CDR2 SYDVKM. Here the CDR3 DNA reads TGTGCCAGCAGCCCGACTAGGACAGATACGCAGTATTTT. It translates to CASSPTRTDTQYF.

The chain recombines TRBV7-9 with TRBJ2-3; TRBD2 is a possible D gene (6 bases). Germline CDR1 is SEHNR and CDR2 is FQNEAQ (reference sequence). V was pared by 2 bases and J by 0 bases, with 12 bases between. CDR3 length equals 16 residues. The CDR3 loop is CASSLWSGPSTDTQYF. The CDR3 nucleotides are TGTGCCAGCAGCTTATGGAGCGGGCCCAGCACAGATACGCAGTATTTT.

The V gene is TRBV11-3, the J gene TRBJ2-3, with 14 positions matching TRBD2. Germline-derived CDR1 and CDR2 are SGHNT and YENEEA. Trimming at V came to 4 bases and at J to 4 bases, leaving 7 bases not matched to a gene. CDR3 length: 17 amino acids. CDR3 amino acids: CASSSGLAGANSDTQYF. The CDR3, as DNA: TGTGCCAGCAGCTCGGGACTAGCGGGAGCTAATTCAGATACGCAGTATTTT.

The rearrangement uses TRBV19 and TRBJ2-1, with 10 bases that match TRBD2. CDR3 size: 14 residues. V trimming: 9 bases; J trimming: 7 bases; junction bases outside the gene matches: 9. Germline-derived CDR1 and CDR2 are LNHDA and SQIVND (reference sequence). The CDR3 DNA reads TGTGCCAGCAGTCGTAGCGGGAGGATGAATGAGCAGTTCTTC. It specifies CASSRSGRMNEQFF.

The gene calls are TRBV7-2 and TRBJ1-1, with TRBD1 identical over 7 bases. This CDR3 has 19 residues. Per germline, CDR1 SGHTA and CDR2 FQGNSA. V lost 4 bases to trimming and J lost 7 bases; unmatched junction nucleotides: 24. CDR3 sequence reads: CASSSQRGQGKGWTLEAFF. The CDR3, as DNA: TGTGCCAGCAGCTCCCAAAGGGGGCAGGGGAAGGGGTGGACTCTTGAAGCTTTCTTT.

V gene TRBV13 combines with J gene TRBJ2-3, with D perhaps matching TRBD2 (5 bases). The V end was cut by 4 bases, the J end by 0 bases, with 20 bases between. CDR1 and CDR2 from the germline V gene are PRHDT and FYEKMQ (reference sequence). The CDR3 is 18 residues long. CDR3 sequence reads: CASSSRKSGYASTDTQYF. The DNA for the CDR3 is TGTGCCAGCAGCTCCAGAAAAAGCGGATATGCTAGCACAGATACGCAGTATTTT.

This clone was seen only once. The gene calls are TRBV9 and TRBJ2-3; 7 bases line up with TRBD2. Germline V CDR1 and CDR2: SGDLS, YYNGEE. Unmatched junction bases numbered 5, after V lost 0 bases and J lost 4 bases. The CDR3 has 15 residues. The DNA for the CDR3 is TGTGCCAGCAGCGTAGGGGGGGGGATCGCAGATACGCAGTATTTT. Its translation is CASSVGGGIADTQYF.

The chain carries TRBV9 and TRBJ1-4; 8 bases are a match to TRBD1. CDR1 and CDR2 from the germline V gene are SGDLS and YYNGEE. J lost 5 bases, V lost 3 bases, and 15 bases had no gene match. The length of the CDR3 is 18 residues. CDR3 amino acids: CASSGRSRQGPDNEKLFF. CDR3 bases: TGTGCCAGCAGCGGTCGATCGAGACAGGGGCCCGACAATGAAAAACTGTTTTTT.

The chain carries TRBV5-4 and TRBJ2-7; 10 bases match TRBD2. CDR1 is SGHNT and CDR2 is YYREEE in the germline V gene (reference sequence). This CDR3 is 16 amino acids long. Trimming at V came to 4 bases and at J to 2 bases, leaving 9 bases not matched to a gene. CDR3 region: CASSPGGLAVTYEQYF. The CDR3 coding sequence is TGTGCCAGCAGCCCGGGAGGACTAGCGGTAACCTACGAGCAGTACTTC. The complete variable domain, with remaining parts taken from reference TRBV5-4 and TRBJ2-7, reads ETGVTQSPTHLIKTRGQQVTLRCSSQSGHNTVSWYQQALGQGPQFIFQYYREEENGRGNFPPRFSGLQFPNYSSELNVNALELDDSALYLCASSPGGLAVTYEQYFGPGTRLTVT.

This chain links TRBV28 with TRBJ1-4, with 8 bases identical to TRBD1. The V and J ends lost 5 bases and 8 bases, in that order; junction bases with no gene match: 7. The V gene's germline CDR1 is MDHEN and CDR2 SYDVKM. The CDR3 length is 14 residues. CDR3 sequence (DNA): TGTGCCAGCAGTCCCGGGACAGGTCGAGAAAAACTGTTTTTT. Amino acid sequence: CASSPGTGREKLFF. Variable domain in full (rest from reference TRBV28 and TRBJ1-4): DVKVTQSSRYLVKRTGEKVFLECVQDMDHENMFWYRQDPGLGLRLIYFSYDVKMKEKGDIPEGYSVSREKKERFSLILESASTNQTSMYLCASSPGTGREKLFFGSGTQLSVL.

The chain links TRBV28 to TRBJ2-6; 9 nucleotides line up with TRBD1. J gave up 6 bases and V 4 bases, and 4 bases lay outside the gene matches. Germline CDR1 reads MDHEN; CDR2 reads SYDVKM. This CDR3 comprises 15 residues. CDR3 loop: CASSSWTGEANVLTF. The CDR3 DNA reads TGTGCCAGCAGTTCCTGGACAGGGGAGGCCAACGTCCTGACTTTC.

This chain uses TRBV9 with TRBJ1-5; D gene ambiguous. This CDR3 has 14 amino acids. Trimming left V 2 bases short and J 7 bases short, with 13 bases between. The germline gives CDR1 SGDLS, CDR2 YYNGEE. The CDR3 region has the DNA TGTGCCAGCAGCGTTGGAGGGTCTGGACAGCCCCAGCATTTT. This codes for CASSVGGSGQPQHF.

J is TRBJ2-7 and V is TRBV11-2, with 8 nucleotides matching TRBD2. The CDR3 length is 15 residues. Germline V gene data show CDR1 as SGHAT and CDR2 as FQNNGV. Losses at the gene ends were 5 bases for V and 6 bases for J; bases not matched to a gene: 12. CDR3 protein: CASSPVFSGTSEQYF. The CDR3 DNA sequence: TGTGCCAGCAGCCCTGTCTTTAGCGGGACTAGCGAGCAGTACTTC.